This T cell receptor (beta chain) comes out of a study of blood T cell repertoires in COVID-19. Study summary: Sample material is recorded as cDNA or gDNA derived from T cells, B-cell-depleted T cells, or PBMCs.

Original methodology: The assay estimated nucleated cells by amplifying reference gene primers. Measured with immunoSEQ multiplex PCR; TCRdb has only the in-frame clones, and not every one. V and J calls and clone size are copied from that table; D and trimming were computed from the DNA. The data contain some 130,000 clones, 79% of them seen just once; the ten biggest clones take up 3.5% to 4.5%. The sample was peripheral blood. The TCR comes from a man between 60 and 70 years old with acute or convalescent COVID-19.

The CDR3 nucleotides are TGTGCCAGCAGCCAACGGGGGGCTAATAATTCACCCCTCCACTTT. Its translation is CASSQRGANNSPLHF. The chain carries TRBV3-1 (or the pseudogene TRBV3-2) and TRBJ1-6; D perhaps matches TRBD1 (6 bases). This CDR3 is built from 15 residues. V lost 2 bases and J lost 5, with 10 bases in between. Germline CDR1 is LGHDT and CDR2 is YNNKEL (reference sequence).